This T cell receptor (beta chain) was sequenced in a study of regulatory T cells in long-lasting Graves disease. Study details: Prior antithyroid drug treatment in newly diagnosed Graves' patients lasted under 3 months.

Germline CDR1 SGHAT, CDR2 FQNNGV. The CDR3 sequence is 16 residues long. The V segment lost 5 bases and the J segment 11 bases; nucleotides outside the gene matches: 15. In building TCR beta libraries, iRepertoire HTBI primers were used together with Arm-PCR of CDR3 regions. From the multiplex PCR reads, TCRdb called clonotypes with MiXCR, one entry per CDR3 protein. Of around 500,000 distinct CDR3 sequences in the sample, around 13% were seen once. Regarding time point: newly diagnosed GD, antithyroid drugs for less than 3 months. From PBMCs, RNA was extracted and then used to make the TCR library. This clonotype was observed many times. The sample was also linked to a second study, of T cells in Graves' hyperthyroidism and ophthalmopathy.

The receptor was isolated from a young woman with Graves disease. This chain links TRBV11-2 with TRBJ1-1; TRBD1 agrees at 12 bases. The sample in question was peripheral blood mononuclear cells (PBMCs), obtained at new diagnosis, from a patient treated with antithyroid drugs. For the CDR3, the DNA is TGTGCCAGCAGCGTTCTGTCGCCGGGACAGGGGGCGGGCGCTTTCTTT. Its translation is CASSVLSPGQGAGAFF.